Below, 21 T cell receptor beta chains from the same sample are listed, as sequenced in a study of naive and memory T cell subsets. Study results and caveats: Especially in CD8 cells, naive repertoires contained a few larger clonotypes, possibly CD45RA-re-expressing memory cells.

The antigens these receptors bind are not known. Two oligonucleotides, mixed equimolar, formed the beta constant-region primer covering TRBC1 and TRBC2. Ligated cDNA was amplified by four rounds of PCR with nested alpha and beta constant-region primers and SP2. MiXCR was run by TCRdb on the UMI-ligation and nested PCR reads, yielding one entry per CDR3 protein. This table has roughly 97,000 distinct CDR3 sequences, about 14% appearing once. The specimen sequenced was naive CD8+ T cells from blood. Every receptor here comes from a human donor in good health.

To note about this clonotype: This may arise from a read error, as a much more abundant clone is one base away. The genes are TRBV10-3 and TRBJ2-7, with no clear D. Germline values: CDR1 ENHRY, CDR2 SYGVKD. The CDR3 has 12 amino acids. For the CDR3, the DNA is TGTACCATCAGCGAGAGAGCCTACGAGCAGTACTTC. As protein: CTISERAYEQYF.

Notes on this clonotype: Since a much larger clone is just one base distant, this may be a read error. The rearrangement uses TRBV28 and TRBJ2-2; 7 nucleotides match TRBD1. The CDR3 runs 16 residues. The germline CDR1 and CDR2 sequences are MDHEN and SYDVKM. The CDR3 sequence is CAGSFFRPTGAGELFF. CDR3 sequence (DNA): TGTGCCGGCAGTTTTTTCCGGCCTACAGGGGCCGGGGAGCTGTTTTTT.

Concerning this clonotype: This may arise from a read error, as a much more abundant clone is one base away. The chain carries TRBV20-1 and TRBJ1-1, with D tentatively TRBD1 (5 bases). In germline, CDR1 is DFQATT, CDR2 SNEGSKA (reference sequence). The CDR3 is made up of 12 amino acids. As DNA, the CDR3 is TGCAGTGCTAGAGATTTGGGGACTGAATCTTTCTTT. Translating it yields CSARDLGTESFF.

This clonotype has just a few counts. This chain links TRBV6-6 with TRBJ2-1; D may be TRBD1 (5 bases). This CDR3 spans 15 amino acids. Germline lookup yields CDR1 MNHNY and CDR2 SVGAGI (reference sequence). The germline V and J ends were trimmed by 5 bases and 0 bases, with 11 bases remaining between them. The chain's CDR3 is CASSIDRVSYNEQFF. The CDR3 DNA is TGTGCCAGCAGTATCGACAGAGTCTCCTACAATGAGCAGTTCTTC.

This clonotype was observed at least ten times. The CDR3 DNA sequence: TGTGCCAGCAGCGGAGTGCACAATGAGCAGTTCTTC. Its translation is CASSGVHNEQFF. The chain uses TRBV5-4 and TRBJ2-1; D is ambiguous. Germline CDR1 reads SGHNT; CDR2 reads YYREEE (reference sequence). CDR3 size: 12 residues. The ends were cut back, 4 bases at V and 5 bases at J, with 7 bases in the middle. Supplemented by reference TRBV5-4 and TRBJ2-1, the full variable domain reads ETGVTQSPTHLIKTRGQQVTLRCSSQSGHNTVSWYQQALGQGPQFIFQYYREEENGRGNFPPRFSGLQFPNYSSELNVNALELDDSALYLCASSGVHNEQFFGPGTRLTVL.

This clonotype was picked up a small number of times. The chain links TRBV27 to TRBJ1-6; D remains ambiguous. V was pared by 4 bases and J by 0 bases, with 10 bases between. Germline CDR1 MNHEY, CDR2 SMNVEV (reference sequence). The CDR3 consists of 16 residues. CDR3 in DNA: TGTGCCAGCAGTTCCGTCGCCAGCTCCTATAATTCACCCCTCCACTTT. Amino acids: CASSSVASSYNSPLHF.

The chain is built from TRBV20-1 and TRBJ2-7; tentatively, D is TRBD2 (6 bases). Trimming left V 5 bases short and J 7 bases short, with 18 bases between. Germline CDR1 and CDR2: DFQATT and SNEGSKA (reference sequence). There are 13 residues in the CDR3. In DNA, the CDR3 is TGCAGTGCTGCTAAACTCGCAGGACTAGAGCAGTACTTC. Protein product: CSAAKLAGLEQYF.

The chain has TRBV29-1 and TRBJ1-1; no clear D gene. The CDR3 totals 12 residues. Deletions cut 4 bases from V and 6 bases from J, with 12 bases between. Germline lookup yields CDR1 SQVTM and CDR2 ANQGSEA. The CDR3 coding sequence is TGCAGCGTTGCCGGGGATCGCGCTGAAGCTTTCTTT. This encodes CSVAGDRAEAFF. The complete variable domain, with remaining parts taken from reference TRBV29-1 and TRBJ1-1, reads SAVISQKPSRDICQRGTSLTIQCQVDSQVTMMFWYRQQPGQSLTLIATANQGSEATYESGFVIDKFPISRPNLTFSTLTVSNMSPEDSSIYLCSVAGDRAEAFFGQGTRLTVV.

This clonotype showed up just a few times. The V gene is TRBV27, the J gene TRBJ1-5, with D tentatively TRBD1 (6 bases). The germline V gene has CDR1 MNHEY and CDR2 SMNVEV (reference sequence). Trimming removed 7 bases at V and 2 bases at J, with 24 bases between. This CDR3 is 18 amino acids long. The CDR3 coding sequence is TGTGCCAGCACCATGAGAGGGGGTCAGCCCGCGGGCAATCAGCCCCAGCATTTT. This sequence encodes CASTMRGGQPAGNQPQHF.

This clonotype was picked up a small number of times. CDR3 loop: CSARAEGTYEQYF. The CDR3 DNA reads as TGCAGTGCTAGAGCCGAGGGCACCTACGAGCAGTACTTC. The rearrangement joins TRBV20-1 to TRBJ2-7; perhaps TRBD2 as D (5 bases). The CDR3 is 13 residues long. The germline gives CDR1 DFQATT, CDR2 SNEGSKA (reference sequence). The V end lost 1 base, the J end lost 2 bases, and 9 bases lay between the germline ends.

This clonotype was observed a single time. A single base separates this from a much larger clone, so it may be a read error. This chain links TRBV7-9 with TRBJ2-3; TRBD2 is a possible D gene (5 bases). Trimming removed 5 bases from V and 2 bases from J, with 17 bases in between. The CDR3 totals 16 residues. Germline V lookup: CDR1 SEHNR, CDR2 FQNEAQ (reference sequence). The CDR3 DNA reads TGTGCCAGCAGCGCCCCGGTCTGGAGGTACACAGATACGCAGTATTTT. As protein: CASSAPVWRYTDTQYF.

This clonotype was counted only a few times. The V call is TRBV14, the J call TRBJ2-1; D call uncertain. The V gene's germline CDR1 is SGHDN and CDR2 FVKESK. Trimming pared 3 bases from V and 9 bases from J, leaving 9 bases between. This CDR3 is 12 amino acids long. The CDR3 is CASSHKVGEQFF. The CDR3, as DNA: TGTGCCAGCAGCCACAAAGTGGGTGAGCAGTTCTTC.

This clonotype showed up many times. This chain links TRBV29-1 with TRBJ2-5; D remains ambiguous. The CDR3 covers 10 residues. Per germline, CDR1 SQVTM and CDR2 ANQGSEA. Trimming took 7 bases from V and 4 from J, leaving 7 bases between them. DNA of the CDR3: TGCAGCGCTGTCGCAGAGACCCAGTACTTC. This codes for CSAVAETQYF. Filled out from reference TRBV29-1 and TRBJ2-5, the complete variable domain reads SAVISQKPSRDICQRGTSLTIQCQVDSQVTMMFWYRQQPGQSLTLIATANQGSEATYESGFVIDKFPISRPNLTFSTLTVSNMSPEDSSIYLCSAVAETQYFGPGTRLLVL.

DNA of the CDR3: TGCGCCAGCAGCCACCACAGGGAAGGGGATTCACCCCTCCACTTT. Protein sequence: CASSHHREGDSPLHF. The V gene is TRBV4-3, the J gene TRBJ1-6, with D tentatively TRBD1 (6 bases). Germline assignment: CDR1 LGHNA and CDR2 YSLEER. The CDR3 extends over 15 amino acids. The V end lost 3 bases, the J end lost 8 bases, and 14 bases lay between the germline ends.

The rearrangement links TRBV6-1 to TRBJ2-7, with D uncertain. The germline CDR1 and CDR2 sequences are MNHNS and SASEGT. V gave up 2 bases and J gave up 3 bases, with 5 bases separating them. The CDR3 extends over 12 amino acids. The CDR3 DNA reads TGTGCCAGCAGTGAATTTGGCTACGAGCAGTACTTC. It translates to CASSEFGYEQYF.

A few counts support this clonotype. As DNA, the CDR3 is TGTGCCAGCAGCGTAGACTATGAGCAGTTCTTC. Protein: CASSVDYEQFF. The V gene is TRBV9, the J gene TRBJ2-1, with D uncertain. Trimming removed 0 bases from V and 8 bases from J, with 3 bases in between. The CDR3 has 11 amino acids. Germline CDR1 and CDR2: SGDLS and YYNGEE.

There are a few counts of this clonotype. The chain joins TRBV12-3 or TRBV12-4 to TRBJ2-1; no firm D call. The V gene lost 3 bases and the J gene lost 6 bases, with 6 bases spanning the gap. The CDR3 covers 12 residues. CDR3 sequence: CASSFFINEQFF. The CDR3 nucleotides are TGTGCCAGCAGTTTTTTTATCAATGAGCAGTTCTTC.

This sequence joins TRBV12-3 or TRBV12-4 and TRBJ2-1; 10 bases match TRBD2. V was clipped by 5 bases and J by 10 bases; unmatched bases: 14. The CDR3 is 16 residues long. This chain's CDR3 is CASSLGERGGRDEQFF. CDR3 nucleotide sequence: TGTGCCAGCAGTCTCGGGGAGCGGGGGGGTAGGGACGAGCAGTTCTTC.

This clonotype was seen a handful of times. The rearrangement uses TRBV6-1 and TRBJ1-5, with D possibly TRBD1 on 5 matching bases. V lost 4 bases and J lost 1, with 8 bases in between. The CDR3 covers 14 residues. Germline V lookup: CDR1 MNHNS, CDR2 SASEGT. The DNA for the CDR3 is TGTGCCAGCAGTGTTGGGGGAAGCAATCAGCCCCAGCATTTT. It specifies CASSVGGSNQPQHF.

This clonotype was seen many times. V usage is TRBV29-1 and J usage is TRBJ2-1; TRBD1 matches at 7 bases. V trimming: 3 bases; J trimming: 2 bases; junction bases outside the gene matches: 7. The germline gives CDR1 SQVTM, CDR2 ANQGSEA. The CDR3 runs 15 residues. The CDR3 DNA reads TGCAGCGTTGAGGGGACAGACAAAACCTACAATGAGCAGTTCTTC. Translating gives CSVEGTDKTYNEQFF.

The V call is TRBV7-3, the J call TRBJ2-2, with a tentative D call TRBD1 (5 bases). This CDR3 is 11 amino acids long. CDR1 SGHTA and CDR2 FQGTGA come from the germline V gene. The V end was cut by 8 bases, the J end by 7 bases, with 8 bases between. The CDR3 here is CASAQGGELFF. The CDR3 DNA follows: TGTGCCAGCGCTCAGGGCGGGGAGCTGTTTTTT.